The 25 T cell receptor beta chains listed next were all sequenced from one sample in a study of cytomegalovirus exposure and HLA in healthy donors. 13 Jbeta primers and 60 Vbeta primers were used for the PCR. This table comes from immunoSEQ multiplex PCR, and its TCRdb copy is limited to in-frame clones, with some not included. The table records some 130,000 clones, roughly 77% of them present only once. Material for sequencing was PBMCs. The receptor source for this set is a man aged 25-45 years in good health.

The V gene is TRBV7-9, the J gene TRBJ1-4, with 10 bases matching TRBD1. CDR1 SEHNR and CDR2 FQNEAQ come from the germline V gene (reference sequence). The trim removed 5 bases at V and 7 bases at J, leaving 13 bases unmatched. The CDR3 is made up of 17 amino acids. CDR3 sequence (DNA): TGTGCCAGCAGCGGGCCGGGACAGGGGATGGAGAGTGAAAAACTGTTTTTT. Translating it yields CASSGPGQGMESEKLFF.

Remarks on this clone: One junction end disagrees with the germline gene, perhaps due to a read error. This chain's CDR3 is CSSSSTGGKTEAFF. The CDR3 region has the DNA TGTTCCAGCAGCTCGACAGGGGGCAAGACTGAAGCTTTCTTT. The chain employs TRBV7-9 and TRBJ1-1; 10 nucleotides agree with TRBD1. Germline CDR1 reads SEHNR; CDR2 reads FQNEAQ (reference sequence). The CDR3 spans 14 residues.

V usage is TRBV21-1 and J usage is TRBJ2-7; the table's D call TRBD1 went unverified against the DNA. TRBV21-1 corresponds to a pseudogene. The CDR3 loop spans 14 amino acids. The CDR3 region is CASSLGVGDDEQYF. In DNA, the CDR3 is TGTGCCAGCAGCCTCGGCGTGGGCGACGACGAGCAGTACTTC.

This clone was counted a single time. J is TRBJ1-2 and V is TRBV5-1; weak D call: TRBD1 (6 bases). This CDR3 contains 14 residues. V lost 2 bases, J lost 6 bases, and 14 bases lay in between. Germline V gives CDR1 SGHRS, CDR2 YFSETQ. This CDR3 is CASSLQGGKDGYTF. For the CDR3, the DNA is TGCGCCAGCAGCTTACAGGGCGGTAAAGATGGCTACACCTTC. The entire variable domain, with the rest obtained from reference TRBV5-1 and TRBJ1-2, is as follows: KAGVTQTPRYLIKTRGQQVTLSCSPISGHRSVSWYQQTPGQGLQFLFEYFSETQRNKGNFPGRFSGRQFSNSRSEMNVSTLELGDSALYLCASSLQGGKDGYTFGSGTRLTVV.

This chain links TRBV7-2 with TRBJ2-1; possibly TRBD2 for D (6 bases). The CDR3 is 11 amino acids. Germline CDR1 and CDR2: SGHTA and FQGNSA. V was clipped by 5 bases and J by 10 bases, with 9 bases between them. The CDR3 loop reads CASSARGEQFF. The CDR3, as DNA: TGTGCCAGCAGCGCCCGGGGGGAGCAGTTCTTC.

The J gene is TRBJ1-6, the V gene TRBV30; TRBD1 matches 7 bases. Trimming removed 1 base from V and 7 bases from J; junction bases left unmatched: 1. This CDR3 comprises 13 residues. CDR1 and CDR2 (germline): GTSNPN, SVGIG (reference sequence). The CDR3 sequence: CAWSEQGNSPLHF. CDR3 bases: TGTGCCTGGAGTGAACAGGGGAATTCACCCCTCCACTTT. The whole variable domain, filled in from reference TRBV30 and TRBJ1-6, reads SQTIHQWPATLVQPVGSPLSLECTVEGTSNPNLYWYRQAAGRGLQLLFYSVGIGQISSEVPQNLSASRPQDRQFILSSKKLLLSDSGFYLCAWSEQGNSPLHFGNGTRLTVT.

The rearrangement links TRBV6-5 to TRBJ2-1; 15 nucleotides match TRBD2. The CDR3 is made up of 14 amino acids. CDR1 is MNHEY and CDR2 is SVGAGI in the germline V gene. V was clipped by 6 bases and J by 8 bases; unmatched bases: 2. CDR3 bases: TGTGCCAGCAGGGGACTAGCGGGAGGCTATGAGCAGTTCTTC. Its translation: CASRGLAGGYEQFF.

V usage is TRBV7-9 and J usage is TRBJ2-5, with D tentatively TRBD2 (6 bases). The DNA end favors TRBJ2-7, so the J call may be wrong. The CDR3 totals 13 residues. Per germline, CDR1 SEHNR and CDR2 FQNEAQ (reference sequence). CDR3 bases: TGTGCCAGCAGCTTAGCGGGGAGGCCCGAGCAGTACTTC. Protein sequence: CASSLAGRPEQYF.

CDR3 sequence reads: CASKREVSYEQYF. DNA of the CDR3: TGTGCCAGCAAGCGGGAGGTCTCCTACGAGCAGTACTTC. The chain is built from TRBV2 and TRBJ2-7; 9 nucleotides line up with TRBD2. The germline CDR1 and CDR2 sequences are SNHLY and FYNNEI. The CDR3 is made up of 13 amino acids. V lost 7 bases, J lost 0 bases, and 1 base stayed unmatched.

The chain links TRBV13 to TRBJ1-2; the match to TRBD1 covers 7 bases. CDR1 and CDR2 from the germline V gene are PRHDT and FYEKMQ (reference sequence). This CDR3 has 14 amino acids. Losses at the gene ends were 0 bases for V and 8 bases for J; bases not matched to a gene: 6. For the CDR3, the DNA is TGTGCCAGCAGCTTAGGCGGGACAGACGGCGGCTACACCTTC. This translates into CASSLGGTDGGYTF.

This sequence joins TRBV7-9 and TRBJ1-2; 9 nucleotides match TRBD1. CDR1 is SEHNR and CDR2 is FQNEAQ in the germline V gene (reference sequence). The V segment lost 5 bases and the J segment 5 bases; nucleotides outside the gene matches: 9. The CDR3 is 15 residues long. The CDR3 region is CASSPLAQGAYGYTF. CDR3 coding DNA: TGTGCCAGCAGCCCTTTGGCACAGGGGGCTTATGGCTACACCTTC.

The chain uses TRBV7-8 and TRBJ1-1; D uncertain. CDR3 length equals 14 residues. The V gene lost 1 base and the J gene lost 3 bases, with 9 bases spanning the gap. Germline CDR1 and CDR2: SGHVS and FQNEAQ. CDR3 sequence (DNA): TGTGCCAGCAGCTTAGTATCGGAGGACACTGAAGCTTTCTTT. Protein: CASSLVSEDTEAFF. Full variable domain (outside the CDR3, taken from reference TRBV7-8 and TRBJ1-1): GAGVSQSPRYKVAKRGQDVALRCDPISGHVSLFWYQQALGQGPEFLTYFQNEAQLDKSGLPSDRFFAERPEGSVSTLKIQRTQQEDSAVYLCASSLVSEDTEAFFGQGTRLTVV.

Here the CDR3 DNA reads TGTGCCAGTAGGCCTAGGACCGGGGAGCTGTTTTTT. Residues: CASRPRTGELFF. The chain employs TRBV19 and TRBJ2-2; D is unresolved. The V end lost 6 bases, the J end lost 5 bases, and 7 bases lay between the germline ends. The CDR3 contains 12 residues. Germline-derived CDR1 and CDR2 are LNHDA and SQIVND (reference sequence).

The CDR3 nucleotides are TGTGCCAGCTCACCGGGGACAGGGGGCGAGGGTCAGCCCCAGCATTTT. The encoded protein is CASSPGTGGEGQPQHF. The genes are TRBV18 and TRBJ1-5, with TRBD1 matching 12 bases. With 3 bases clipped from V and 6 bases from J, the junction kept 6 bases outside the gene matches. The CDR3 extends over 16 amino acids. Germline V CDR1 and CDR2: KGHSH, LQKENI. The full variable domain, rest sourced from reference TRBV18 and TRBJ1-5, is NAGVMQNPRHLVRRRGQEARLRCSPMKGHSHVYWYRQLPEEGLKFMVYLQKENIIDESGMPKERFSAEFPKEGPSILRIQQVVRGDSAAYFCASSPGTGGEGQPQHFGDGTRLSIL.

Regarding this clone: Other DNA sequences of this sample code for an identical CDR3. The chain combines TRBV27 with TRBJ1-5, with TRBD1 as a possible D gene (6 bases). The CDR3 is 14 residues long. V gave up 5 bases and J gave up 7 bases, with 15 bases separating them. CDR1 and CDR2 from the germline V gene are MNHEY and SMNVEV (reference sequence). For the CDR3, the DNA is TGTGCCAGCAGTCCCTGGGGAGGGGGGCAGCCCCAGCATTTT. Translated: CASSPWGGGQPQHF.

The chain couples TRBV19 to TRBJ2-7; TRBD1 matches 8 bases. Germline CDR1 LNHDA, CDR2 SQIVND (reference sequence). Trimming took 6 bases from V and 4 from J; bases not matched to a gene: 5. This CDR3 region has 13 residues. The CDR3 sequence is CASRGTGIYEQYF. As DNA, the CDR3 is TGTGCCAGTAGGGGGACAGGAATATACGAGCAGTACTTC.

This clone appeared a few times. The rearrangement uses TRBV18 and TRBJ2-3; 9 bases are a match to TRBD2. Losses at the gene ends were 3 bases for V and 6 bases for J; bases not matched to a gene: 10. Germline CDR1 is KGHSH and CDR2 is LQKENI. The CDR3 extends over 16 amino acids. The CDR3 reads CASSPVIAGVGDTQYF. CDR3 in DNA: TGTGCCAGCTCACCCGTCATAGCGGGAGTTGGGGATACGCAGTATTTT.

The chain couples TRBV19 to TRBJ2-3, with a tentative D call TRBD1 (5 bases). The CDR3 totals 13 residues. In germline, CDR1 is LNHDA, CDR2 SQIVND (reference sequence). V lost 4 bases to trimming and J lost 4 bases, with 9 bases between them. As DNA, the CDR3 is TGTGCCAGTAGTACCCAGGGTCCAGATACGCAGTATTTT. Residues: CASSTQGPDTQYF.

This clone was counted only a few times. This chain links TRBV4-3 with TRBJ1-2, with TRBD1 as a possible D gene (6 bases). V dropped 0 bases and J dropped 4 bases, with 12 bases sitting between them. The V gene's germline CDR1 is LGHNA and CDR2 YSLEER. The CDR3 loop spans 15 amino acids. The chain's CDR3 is CASSQDLDSFYGYTF. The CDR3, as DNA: TGCGCCAGCAGCCAAGATCTGGACAGCTTCTATGGCTACACCTTC.

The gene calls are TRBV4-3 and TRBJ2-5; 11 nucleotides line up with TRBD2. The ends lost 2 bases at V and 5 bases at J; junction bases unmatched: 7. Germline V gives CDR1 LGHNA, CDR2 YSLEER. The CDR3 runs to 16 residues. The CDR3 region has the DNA TGCGCCAGCAGCCAACTAGCGGGAGGAGGCTGGGAGACCCAGTACTTC. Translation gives CASSQLAGGGWETQYF.

The CDR3, as DNA: TGTGCCAGCAGCCCCGTCCTGTACACCGGGGAGCTGTTTTTT. This gives the protein CASSPVLYTGELFF. The J gene is TRBJ2-2, the V gene TRBV28; D is ambiguous. CDR3 size: 14 residues. The V end lost 6 bases, the J end lost 3 bases, and 11 bases lay between the germline ends. The germline V gene has CDR1 MDHEN and CDR2 SYDVKM.

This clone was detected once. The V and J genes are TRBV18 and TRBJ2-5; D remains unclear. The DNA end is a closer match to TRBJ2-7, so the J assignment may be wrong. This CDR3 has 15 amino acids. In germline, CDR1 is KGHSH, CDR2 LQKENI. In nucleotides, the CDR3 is TGTGCCAGCTCACCACCCGCTTCCGCTACCTACGAGCAGTACTTC. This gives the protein CASSPPASATYEQYF.

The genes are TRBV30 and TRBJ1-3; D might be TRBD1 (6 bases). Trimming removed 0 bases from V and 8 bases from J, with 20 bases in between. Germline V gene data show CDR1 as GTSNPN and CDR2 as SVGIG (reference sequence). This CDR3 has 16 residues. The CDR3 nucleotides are TGTGCCTGGAGTGTACGATACAGGGCCTTAGAGGACACCATATATTTT. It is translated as CAWSVRYRALEDTIYF.

The CDR3 nucleotides read TGCGCCAGCAGGATGGACAGGGTATATGGCTACACCTTC. It codes for CASRMDRVYGYTF. The gene calls are TRBV10-2 and TRBJ1-2, with TRBD1 identical over 8 bases. Trimming took 6 bases from V and 5 from J; bases not matched to a gene: 5. CDR1 and CDR2 (germline): WSHSY, SAAADI. This CDR3 is 13 amino acids long.

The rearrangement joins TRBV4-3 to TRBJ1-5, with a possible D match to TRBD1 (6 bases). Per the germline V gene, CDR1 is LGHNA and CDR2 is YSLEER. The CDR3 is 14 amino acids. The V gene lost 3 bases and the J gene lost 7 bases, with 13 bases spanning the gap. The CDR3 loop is CASSQITGYQPQHF. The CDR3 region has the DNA TGCGCCAGCAGCCAGATCACAGGGTACCAGCCCCAGCATTTT.